The rows below give T cell receptor beta chains drawn from one sample of a study of blood T cell repertoires in COVID-19. Profiled with immunoSEQ multiplex PCR; TCRdb holds only in-frame clones, not every one. The data show 500,000 or so clones, roughly 87% seen once. Sequencing was performed on PBMCs or T cells enriched from blood (not recorded which). The source is a woman under 30 who had recovered from COVID-19. The CDR3 runs from the conserved cysteine through the conserved F or W. Fields, in order: V gene, D gene, clone size, J gene, CDR3 DNA, CDR3 protein. The D gene is left open where the match is weak. Not all rows give a size; the values are once, few, many and, for expanded clones, a class.

V: TRBV27; D: NA; size: NA; J: TRBJ1-6; DNA: TGTGCCAGCAGTTTTGTCCCCATAAGGCGGGATTCACCCCTCCACTTT; CDR3: CASSFVPIRRDSPLHF
V: TRBV5-4; D: NA; size: NA; J: TRBJ2-5; DNA: TGTGCCAGCAGCTCGAGTTGGGGGGAAGAGACCCAGTACTTC; CDR3: CASSSSWGEETQYF
V: TRBV7-9; D: NA; size: NA; J: TRBJ1-6; DNA: TGTGCCAGCAGCTTAGAGACGGCGGGGTCACCCCTCCACTTT; CDR3: CASSLETAGSPLHF
V: TRBV12-3/TRBV12-4; D: NA; size: NA; J: TRBJ1-2; DNA: TGTGCCAGCAACATGCGGGGTGGCGGCTACACCTTC; CDR3: CASNMRGGGYTF
V: TRBV7-8; D: TRBD1; size: NA; J: TRBJ2-7; DNA: TGTGCCAGCAGCTTAATCGGGACAGGGGGCTACGAGCAGTACTTC; CDR3: CASSLIGTGGYEQYF
V: TRBV19; D: NA; size: NA; J: TRBJ1-1; DNA: TGTGCCAGTAGGGTTACGGACAGTGAAGCTTTCTTT; CDR3: CASRVTDSEAFF
V: TRBV2; D: TRBD2; size: NA; J: TRBJ2-3; DNA: TGTGCCAGCAGTCGGGAGGGACAAGAAGATACGCAGTATTTT; CDR3: CASSREGQEDTQYF
V: TRBV5-4; D: TRBD1; size: NA; J: TRBJ2-3; DNA: TGTGCCAGCAGCCCCGGGACAGCAAACACAGATACGCAGTATTTT; CDR3: CASSPGTANTDTQYF
V: TRBV5-1; D: NA; size: NA; J: TRBJ1-4; DNA: TGCGCCAGCAGCCCGACACCAGAGAATGAAAAACTGTTTTTT; CDR3: CASSPTPENEKLFF
V: TRBV5-5; D: TRBD1; size: NA; J: TRBJ1-6; DNA: TGTGCCAGCACCCTGGGACAGCTCAATTCACCCCTCCACTTT; CDR3: CASTLGQLNSPLHF
V: TRBV28; D: NA; size: NA; J: TRBJ1-1; DNA: TGTGCCAGCAGTTTCGGGGGTTACACTGAAGCTTTCTTT; CDR3: CASSFGGYTEAFF
V: TRBV6-5; D: TRBD2; size: once; J: TRBJ2-7; DNA: TGTGCCAGCCGGAGTAGCGGGGGATACGAGCAGTACTTC; CDR3: CASRSSGGYEQYF
V: TRBV4-1; D: NA; size: once; J: TRBJ1-1; DNA: TGCGCCAGCAGCCAAGTCTTCTACAGGGTAGGGACTGAAGCTTTCTTT; CDR3: CASSQVFYRVGTEAFF
V: TRBV5-1; D: NA; size: NA; J: TRBJ2-7; DNA: TGCGCCAGCAGCTTGGCCGGGGGTAACCACGAGCAGTACTTC; CDR3: CASSLAGGNHEQYF
V: TRBV5-1; D: TRBD1; size: NA; J: TRBJ1-2; DNA: TGCGCCAGCAGAAACCCGGGACAGGGTAGTGATCAGGATGGCTACACCTTC; CDR3: CASRNPGQGSDQDGYTF
V: TRBV28; D: TRBD1; size: NA; J: TRBJ1-6; DNA: TGTGCCAGCAGGCCCACAGGGGGCATTGGGTCACCCCTCCACTTT; CDR3: CASRPTGGIGSPLHF
V: TRBV30; D: TRBD1; size: NA; J: TRBJ1-2; DNA: TGTGCCCGCTGGACAGGCGATGGCTACACCTTC; CDR3: CARWTGDGYTF
V: TRBV5-8; D: NA; size: NA; J: TRBJ1-1; DNA: TGTGCCAGCAGCTTGAGTACGGTTGGTGAAGCTTTCTTT; CDR3: CASSLSTVGEAFF
V: TRBV2; D: NA; size: NA; J: TRBJ2-7; DNA: TGTGCCAGCAGTGAACCAGACAGCTACGAGCAGTACTTC; CDR3: CASSEPDSYEQYF